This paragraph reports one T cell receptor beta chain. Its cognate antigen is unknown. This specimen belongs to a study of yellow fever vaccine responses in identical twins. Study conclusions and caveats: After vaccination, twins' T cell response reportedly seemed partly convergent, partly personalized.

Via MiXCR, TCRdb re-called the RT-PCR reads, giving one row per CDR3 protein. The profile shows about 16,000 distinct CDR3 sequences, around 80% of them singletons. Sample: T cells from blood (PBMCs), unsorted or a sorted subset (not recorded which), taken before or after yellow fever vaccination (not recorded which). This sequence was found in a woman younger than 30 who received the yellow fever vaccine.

CDR3 residues: CASRLDYDEQFF. Written as DNA, the CDR3 is TGTGCCAGCAGGCTTGACTATGATGAGCAGTTCTTC. This chain links TRBV2 with TRBJ2-1; the D gene is possibly TRBD2 (5 bases). The ends were cut back, 6 bases at V and 8 bases at J, with 11 bases in the middle. The CDR3 runs to 12 residues. The germline CDR1 and CDR2 sequences are SNHLY and FYNNEI.